This T cell receptor (beta chain) was sequenced for a study of molecular identifiers for immune sequencing clone quantification. Turning to the study itself: Four of five splits of RNA from about 20,000 or 100,000 naive CD8 cells were sequenced in replicates.

Findings and limits, study-wide: Clones above 20 RNA copies contained over 98% of effector molecules but under 1% of naive ones.

There are many counts of this clonotype. The antigen remains undetermined. The germline V and J ends were trimmed by 1 base and 6 bases, with 10 bases remaining between them. There are 13 residues in the CDR3. Each library that profiled naive CD8 cells came from roughly 18,000 to 920,000 sorted cells with 10%, 30% or 50% RNA. TCRdb recomputed calls from the PCR reads with MiXCR, one row per CDR3 protein. The table records about 640,000 distinct CDR3 sequences, 15% to 20% of them present only once. This chain links TRBV12-3 or TRBV12-4 with TRBJ2-7, with a possible D match to TRBD1 (5 bases). The origin of this receptor is a human donor in good health. Some libraries in this study had Jurkat cell RNA spiked in. Input material: naive CD8+ T cells from blood, with Jurkat cell RNA spiked in. Subset: FACS-sorted CD8+CD4-CCR7+CD45RA+ naive T cells. CDR3 in amino acids: CASSLDSGPEQYF. CDR3 sequence (DNA): TGTGCCAGCAGTTTAGATTCAGGGCCCGAGCAGTACTTC.